These 4 T cell receptor beta chains share one sample of origin, sequenced in a study of blood T cell repertoires in COVID-19 (dated by TCRdb to the early 2020s). The library was produced with the immunoSEQ multiplex PCR assay. TCRdb took this table from immuneACCESS and kept in-frame rearrangements with V and J called. Such tables lack part of the clones; where checked against another copy, unresolved V genes explain under half of the gap, and the rest is unexplained. The sample table contains 130,000 or so clones; only one count was recorded for around 86% of them. Around 19% of the sample goes to the ten largest clones. Sequencing used peripheral blood. The receptors were gathered from a woman between 45 and 60 years old who had recovered from COVID-19.

The chain is built from TRBV6-5 and TRBJ2-2; a weak D match, TRBD2 (5 bases). CDR3 size: 15 residues. Per germline, CDR1 MNHEY and CDR2 SVGAGI. V was cut by 10 bases and J by 8 bases, with 23 bases left in between. This CDR3 reads CATQFVHGVAGELFF. DNA of the CDR3: TGTGCCACGCAATTCGTGCACGGGGTGGCGGGGGAGCTGTTTTTT.

This clone was picked up one time. This chain connects TRBV27 to TRBJ1-1; 9 bases match TRBD1. CDR3 length: 16 residues. V lost 6 bases to trimming and J lost 2 bases; unmatched junction nucleotides: 10. The germline V gene has CDR1 MNHEY and CDR2 SMNVEV (reference sequence). The CDR3 DNA reads as TGTGCCAGCAGAATAGGCCCGGGACAGGGTAACACTGAAGCTTTCTTT. Translation: CASRIGPGQGNTEAFF.

This sequence joins TRBV4-1 and TRBJ2-5; TRBD2 agrees at 11 bases. This CDR3 contains 19 residues. Germline V CDR1 and CDR2: MGHRA, YSYEKL. The V segment lost 0 bases and the J segment 4 bases; nucleotides outside the gene matches: 13. CDR3 loop: CASSQEKGLAGGRVETQYF. In nucleotides, the CDR3 is TGCGCCAGCAGCCAAGAGAAGGGCCTAGCGGGAGGAAGAGTAGAGACCCAGTACTTC.

The chain couples TRBV18 to TRBJ1-4, with D possibly being TRBD1 (5 bases). Germline lookup yields CDR1 KGHSH and CDR2 LQKENI. Trimming took off 3 bases at V and 7 bases at J, with 15 bases between the two ends. There are 15 residues in the CDR3. CDR3 DNA: TGTGCCAGCTCACCCCCTGGGCGGGGGAGTGAAAAACTGTTTTTT. Translation gives CASSPPGRGSEKLFF.